This T cell receptor (beta chain) was found in a study of blood T cell repertoires in COVID-19. Study information: The United States, Italy and Spain were the sources of the acute and convalescent COVID-19 samples. T cells, B-cell-depleted T cells, or PBMCs provided the cDNA or gDNA that served as material.

Per the authors' pipeline: Nucleated cell counts were estimated from reference gene primer amplification. Sequencing was performed with immunoSEQ multiplex PCR; in TCRdb, only in-frame clones are kept and a portion is missing. That table is the source of V, J and clone size, and D and trimming were worked out from the DNA. The data contain tens of thousands of clones, about nine tenths of them singletons. Trimming took 7 bases from V and 8 from J; bases not matched to a gene: 10. This CDR3 is built from 13 residues. Germline CDR1 and CDR2: SNHLY and FYNNEI. Sequencing input: peripheral blood. The clonotype originates from a woman aged 80 or older with COVID-19, enrolled during active disease. V is TRBV2 and J is TRBJ1-2; the match to TRBD1 covers 7 bases. CDR3 region: CASKSTGLGGYTF. CDR3 DNA: TGTGCCAGCAAATCGACAGGGCTGGGGGGCTACACCTTC.